These 11 T cell receptor beta chains were sequenced from one sample in a study of cytomegalovirus exposure and HLA in healthy donors. Vbeta (60) and Jbeta (13) primers were used in the PCR. Sequencing was performed with immunoSEQ multiplex PCR; in TCRdb, only in-frame clones are kept and a portion is missing. The sample records some 110,000 clones, around 75% being singletons. The sequenced sample was PBMCs. All receptors come from a female donor in good health and CMV-seronegative.

About this clone itself: This sample also contains other DNA sequences that code for the same CDR3. V gene TRBV29-1 combines with J gene TRBJ1-1; D is uncertain. Germline values: CDR1 SQVTM, CDR2 ANQGSEA. This CDR3 comprises 13 residues. The V end lost 4 bases, the J end lost 0 bases, and 9 bases lay between the germline ends. The CDR3 coding sequence is TGCAGCGTTGGAGGCGGCATGAACACTGAAGCTTTCTTT. Translating gives CSVGGGMNTEAFF.

This clone appeared a single time. This chain joins TRBV28 and TRBJ2-5; 11 bases are a match to TRBD2. The germline V gene has CDR1 MDHEN and CDR2 SYDVKM. This CDR3 has 16 residues. V shed 2 bases, J shed 1 base, and the junction held 3 bases outside the gene matches. Written as DNA, the CDR3 is TGTGCCAGCAGTTTAGTTAGCGGGGGGGCCCAAGAGACCCAGTACTTC. This sequence encodes CASSLVSGGAQETQYF.

The rearrangement uses TRBV7-9 and TRBJ1-4, with D uncertain. Germline V gene sequence: CDR1 SEHNR, CDR2 FQNEAQ (reference sequence). The CDR3 is 15 amino acids. V lost 4 bases and J lost 8, with 17 bases in between. CDR3 sequence (DNA): TGTGCCAGCAGCTCTTCTGGTCGGGTTGGGGAAAAACTGTTTTTT. Protein product: CASSSSGRVGEKLFF. Based on the CDR3 plus reference TRBV7-9 and TRBJ1-4, the full variable domain is DTGVSQNPRHKITKRGQNVTFRCDPISEHNRLYWYRQTLGQGPEFLTYFQNEAQLEKSRLLSDRFSAERPKGSFSTLEIQRTEQGDSAMYLCASSSSGRVGEKLFFGSGTQLSVL.

The J gene is TRBJ2-6, the V gene TRBV18; no firm D call. V was cut by 0 bases and J by 2 bases, with 5 bases left in between. The CDR3 extends over 15 amino acids. CDR1 is KGHSH, CDR2 LQKENI, per germline. The CDR3 region is CASSPPPAGANVLTF. CDR3 nucleotides: TGTGCCAGCTCACCACCTCCTGCTGGGGCCAACGTCCTGACTTTC.

V gene TRBV6-1 combines with J gene TRBJ2-3; 7 bases map to TRBD1. This CDR3 is 13 amino acids long. CDR1 MNHNS and CDR2 SASEGT come from the germline V gene. V was pared by 9 bases and J by 2 bases, with 5 bases of the junction left unmatched. The CDR3 DNA sequence: TGTGCCAGTGGGACAGCCTACACAGATACGCAGTATTTT. Translated: CASGTAYTDTQYF.

The chain carries TRBV6-6 and TRBJ2-5; D ambiguous. The germline CDR1 and CDR2 sequences are MNHNY and SVGAGI (reference sequence). Trimming removed 3 bases from V and 0 bases from J, with 8 bases in between. The CDR3 sequence is 14 residues long. The CDR3 DNA reads TGTGCCAGCAGTTATCGGCAGGACCAAGAGACCCAGTACTTC. It encodes CASSYRQDQETQYF.

The rearrangement uses TRBV7-3 and TRBJ2-7, with D perhaps TRBD1 (5 bases). The ends were cut back, 1 base at V and 1 base at J, with 11 bases in the middle. Germline values: CDR1 SGHTA, CDR2 FQGTGA. This CDR3 has 15 amino acids. The CDR3 reads CASSLNPGQSYEQYF. The CDR3 region has the DNA TGTGCCAGCAGCTTAAACCCAGGGCAGTCCTACGAGCAGTACTTC.

This chain links TRBV4-3 with TRBJ2-1; the match to TRBD2 covers 8 bases. The CDR3 totals 17 residues. Germline V CDR1 and CDR2: LGHNA, YSLEER. The J segment lost 2 bases and the V segment lost 1 base, leaving 7 bases of the junction unmatched. The CDR3, as DNA: TGCGCCAGCAGCCAAGTCGTGGGCGGGAGGCCCTACAATGAGCAGTTCTTC. It encodes CASSQVVGGRPYNEQFF.

CDR3 sequence (DNA): TGTGCCACTCGACAGGGGCAAAGGTACAATGAGCAGTTCTTC. It translates to CATRQGQRYNEQFF. The chain couples TRBV7-2 to TRBJ2-1; 8 nucleotides line up with TRBD1. V lost 10 bases to trimming and J lost 4 bases; unmatched junction nucleotides: 9. The germline CDR1 and CDR2 sequences are SGHTA and FQGNSA. The CDR3 has 14 amino acids.

This clone was counted between two and nine times. The CDR3 loop is CSDAGGRYNEQFF. The CDR3 DNA reads as TGCAGCGATGCGGGAGGGCGATACAATGAGCAGTTCTTC. This chain uses TRBV29-1 with TRBJ2-1; 9 bases fit TRBD2. The CDR3 is made up of 13 amino acids. Germline CDR1 SQVTM, CDR2 ANQGSEA. V trimming: 7 bases; J trimming: 4 bases; junction bases outside the gene matches: 5.

A single count supports this clone. This chain uses TRBV5-4 with TRBJ2-3, with 7 bases fitting TRBD2. Trimming removed 4 bases from V and 4 bases from J; junction bases left unmatched: 0. The CDR3 sequence is 12 residues long. Germline V gives CDR1 SGHNT, CDR2 YYREEE (reference sequence). The CDR3 loop reads CASSREADTQYF. CDR3 DNA: TGTGCCAGCAGCCGGGAGGCAGATACGCAGTATTTT.